Each of the 5 T cell receptor beta chains below was sequenced from the same sample in a study of T cell responses to AZD1222 COVID-19 vaccine. Assay used: immunoSEQ multiplex PCR; TCRdb lists only in-frame clones, some missing. The sample carries 130,000 to 150,000 clones, about 87% recorded once. The input for sequencing was peripheral blood, taken on day 0 of MenACWY control vaccination. Receptors originate from an adult in good health.

Comment on this clone: This specimen includes other DNA sequences encoding the same CDR3. The chain links TRBV28 to TRBJ2-6; the D gene is possibly TRBD2 (5 bases). The V and J ends lost 3 bases and 2 bases respectively, with 8 bases between them. Germline lookup yields CDR1 MDHEN and CDR2 SYDVKM. The CDR3 spans 15 residues. CDR3 sequence (DNA): TGTGCCAGCAGTTTGCCCGGGGCTGGGGCCAACGTCCTGACTTTC. Translating it yields CASSLPGAGANVLTF.

This clone came up once. The chain recombines TRBV6-6 with TRBJ2-7; D may be TRBD2 (6 bases). Per germline, CDR1 MNHNY and CDR2 SVGAGI (reference sequence). V was shortened by 2 bases and J by 4 bases, with 12 bases between the two germline ends. The CDR3 runs 14 residues. The CDR3 region is CASSYGPGVYEQYF. CDR3 sequence (DNA): TGTGCCAGCAGTTACGGTCCGGGGGTTTACGAGCAGTACTTC.

The V call is TRBV11-2, the J call TRBJ1-2; D gene unclear. The CDR3 totals 12 residues. CDR1 is SGHAT and CDR2 is FQNNGV in the germline V gene. V lost 2 bases and J lost 5, with 6 bases in between. CDR3 amino acids: CASSLIGYGYTF. The DNA of the CDR3 is TGTGCCAGCAGCTTAATAGGGTATGGCTACACCTTC. The full variable domain, completed using reference TRBV11-2 and TRBJ1-2, is EAGVAQSPRYKIIEKRQSVAFWCNPISGHATLYWYQQILGQGPKLLIQFQNNGVVDDSQLPKDRFSAERLKGVDSTLKIQPAKLEDSAVYLCASSLIGYGYTFGSGTRLTVV.

V usage is TRBV14 and J usage is TRBJ2-6; D is unresolved. This CDR3 is built from 13 residues. Germline loops: CDR1 SGHDN, CDR2 FVKESK. V lost 5 bases and J lost 4, with 6 bases in between. In DNA form, the CDR3 reads TGTGCCAGCAGCGCCCGGGGGGCCAACGTCCTGACTTTC. It encodes CASSARGANVLTF.

The chain links TRBV5-1 to TRBJ2-2; D is possibly TRBD1 or TRBD2 (6 bases each). CDR1 is SGHRS, CDR2 YFSETQ, per germline. V lost 4 bases to trimming and J lost 4 bases, with 14 bases between them. The CDR3 sequence is 15 residues long. As DNA, the CDR3 is TGCGCCAGCAGCCCGATGGAGGGGGTCACCGGGGAGCTGTTTTTT. Translating it yields CASSPMEGVTGELFF.